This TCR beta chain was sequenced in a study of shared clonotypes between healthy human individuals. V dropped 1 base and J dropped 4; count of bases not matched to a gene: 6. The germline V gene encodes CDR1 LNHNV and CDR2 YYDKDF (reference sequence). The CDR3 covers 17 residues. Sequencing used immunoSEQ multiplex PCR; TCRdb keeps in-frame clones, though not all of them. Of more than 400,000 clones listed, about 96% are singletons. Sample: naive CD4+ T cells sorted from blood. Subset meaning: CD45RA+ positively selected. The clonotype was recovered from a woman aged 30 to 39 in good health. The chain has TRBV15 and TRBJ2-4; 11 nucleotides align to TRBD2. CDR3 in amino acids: CATSRVGTSGNKNIQYF. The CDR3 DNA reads TGTGCCACCAGCAGAGTAGGGACTAGCGGAAATAAAAACATTCAGTACTTC.